This TCR beta chain was found in a study of blood T cells in healthy people across ages. This CDR3 has 16 amino acids. V lost 7 bases and J lost 9; bases outside the gene matches: 16. Germline V CDR1 and CDR2: SGHRS, YFSETQ. Samples had at least 6.5 million PBMCs isolated from them. The use of a sample-barcoded 5' primer and a J-beta primer mix characterized a second PCR of about 6 to 11 cycles. Using its own MiXCR run on the 5' RACE reads, TCRdb lists one record per CDR3 protein. The data show more than 800,000 distinct CDR3 sequences, 35% to 55% seen once. The source is a woman aged 55 to 70 in good health. Sequencing was done on a sample of blood. The rearrangement links TRBV5-1 to TRBJ2-1; 10 nucleotides match TRBD2. The CDR3 loop reads CASASLAGVGSGEQFF. DNA of the CDR3: TGCGCCAGCGCAAGCCTAGCGGGAGTGGGGTCCGGTGAGCAGTTCTTC.